This TCR beta chain stems from a study of blood T cell repertoires in COVID-19. Study context: The samples span acute and convalescent COVID-19 from the United States, Italy and Spain. Sources were T cells, B-cell-depleted T cells, or PBMCs; the material itself was cDNA or gDNA.

As originally analysed: Scientists estimated how many nucleated cells there were by amplifying reference gene primers. Clones were read by immunoSEQ multiplex PCR, and TCRdb kept only the in-frame ones, dropping some. V, J and clone size are those of that table, while D and trimming were read from the DNA. The sample yields some 70,000 clones, 90% seen once. Germline values: CDR1 ENHRY, CDR2 SYGVKD. The junction had 4 bases not matched to a gene; V was cut back by 3 bases and J by 5 bases. The CDR3 is 14 residues long. The V gene is TRBV10-3, the J gene TRBJ2-5, with TRBD1 matching 9 bases. The sequence derives from a woman older than 75 with active COVID-19. The sample consisted of peripheral blood. Written as DNA, the CDR3 is TGTGCCATCAGTGAACACGGACAGGGGGAGACCCAGTACTTC. Its protein is CAISEHGQGETQYF.